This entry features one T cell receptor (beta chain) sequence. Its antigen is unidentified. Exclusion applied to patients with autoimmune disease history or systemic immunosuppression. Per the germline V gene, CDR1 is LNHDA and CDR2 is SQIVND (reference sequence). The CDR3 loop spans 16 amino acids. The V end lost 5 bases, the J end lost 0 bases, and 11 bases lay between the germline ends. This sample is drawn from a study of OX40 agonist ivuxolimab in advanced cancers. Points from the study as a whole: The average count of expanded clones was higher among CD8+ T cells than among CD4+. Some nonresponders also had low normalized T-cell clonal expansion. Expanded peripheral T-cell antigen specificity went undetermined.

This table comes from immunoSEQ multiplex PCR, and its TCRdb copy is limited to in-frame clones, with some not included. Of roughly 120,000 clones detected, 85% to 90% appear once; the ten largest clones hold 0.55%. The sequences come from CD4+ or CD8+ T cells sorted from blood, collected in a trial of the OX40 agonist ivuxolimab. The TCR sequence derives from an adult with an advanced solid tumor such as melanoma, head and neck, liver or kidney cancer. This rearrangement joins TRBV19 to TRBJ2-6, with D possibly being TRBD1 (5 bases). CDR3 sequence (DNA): TGTGCCAGTAGTCCGACAGTTGTCTCTGGGGCCAACGTCCTGACTTTC. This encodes CASSPTVVSGANVLTF. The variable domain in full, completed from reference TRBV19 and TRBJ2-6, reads DGGITQSPKYLFRKEGQNVTLSCEQNLNHDAMYWYRQDPGQGLRLIYYSQIVNDFQKGDIAEGYSVSREKKESFPLTVTSAQKNPTAFYLCASSPTVVSGANVLTFGAGSRLTVL.